The entry that follows covers one T cell receptor (beta chain) sequence. This sample was included in a study of blood T cell repertoires in COVID-19. Sequencing used immunoSEQ multiplex PCR; TCRdb keeps in-frame clones, though not all of them. Altogether under 300,000 clones are present, less than 85% being singletons, with the ten largest covering 4.9%. The sample taken for sequencing was peripheral blood. The TCR sequence derives from a woman older than 75 with active or convalescent COVID-19.

DNA for the CDR3: TGTGCCAGCAGTACCCAGGGACACGGGCCCCAGCATTTT. It specifies CASSTQGHGPQHF. This chain joins TRBV6-6 and TRBJ1-5; tentatively, D is TRBD1 (6 bases). Trimming removed 5 bases from V and 9 bases from J, with 14 bases in between. The CDR3 length is 13 residues. The germline V gene has CDR1 MNHNY and CDR2 SVGAGI (reference sequence).